Presented here are 19 T cell receptor beta chains from one specimen sequenced in a study of T cell repertoires in cytomegalovirus infection. Antigens of these TCRs are unknown. TCRdb reanalysed the reads using MiXCR and keeps one entry per CDR3 protein. The sample contains approximately 340,000 distinct CDR3 sequences, 25% to 35% of which appear only once. Sequenced here: cultured PBMCs, sampled from culture after CMV antigen stimulation. These receptors were taken from a human donor in good health (CMV status not recorded). Some clones in this sample may be carry-over from other donors' samples.

This clonotype was counted at least ten times. The chain is built from TRBV7-2 and TRBJ2-1, with a possible D match to TRBD1 (6 bases). Germline values: CDR1 SGHTA, CDR2 FQGNSA. V was trimmed by 1 base and J by 12 bases, leaving 10 bases between them. This CDR3 has 12 residues. The CDR3 loop reads CASSLVSGAQFF. The CDR3, as DNA: TGTGCCAGCAGCTTAGTCTCAGGGGCGCAGTTCTTC.

This clonotype was detected only once. The gene calls are TRBV15 and TRBJ2-7; 7 nucleotides match TRBD1. CDR1 and CDR2 from the germline V gene are LNHNV and YYDKDF (reference sequence). J was trimmed by 2 bases and V by 5 bases; bases with no gene match: 3. This CDR3 is 13 amino acids long. The CDR3 sequence: CATSRDRPYEQYF. The CDR3 bases are TGTGCCACCAGCCGGGACAGACCCTACGAGCAGTACTTC.

V is TRBV5-4 and J is TRBJ2-1, with 15 bases matching TRBD2. The CDR3 is 20 residues long. J gave up 2 bases and V 4 bases, and 13 bases lay outside the gene matches. Germline-derived CDR1 and CDR2 are SGHNT and YYREEE (reference sequence). The CDR3 reads CASSKGLAGGNPSAYNEQFF. CDR3 sequence (DNA): TGTGCCAGCAGCAAGGGACTAGCGGGAGGTAACCCATCAGCCTACAATGAGCAGTTCTTC.

The chain employs TRBV20-1 and TRBJ2-7, with 8 positions matching TRBD2. V dropped 0 bases and J dropped 2; count of bases not matched to a gene: 12. The germline CDR1 and CDR2 sequences are DFQATT and SNEGSKA (reference sequence). CDR3 length: 17 amino acids. For the CDR3, the DNA is TGCAGTGCTAGAGACCCCGGCAAGGCGGGAGGTGCCTACGAGCAGTACTTC. Its protein product is CSARDPGKAGGAYEQYF.

V is TRBV12-3 or TRBV12-4 and J is TRBJ2-7, with 9 nucleotides matching TRBD1. The ends lost 4 bases at V and 5 bases at J; junction bases unmatched: 12. The CDR3 extends over 16 amino acids. CDR3 coding DNA: TGTGCCAGCAGTTCGGGACAGGGCATCCTTAGGGACGAGCAGTACTTC. It codes for CASSSGQGILRDEQYF.

This clonotype was recorded a few times. This rearrangement joins TRBV19 to TRBJ1-3; no clear D gene. The V gene's germline CDR1 is LNHDA and CDR2 SQIVND (reference sequence). The CDR3 is 14 amino acids. Trimming stripped 3 bases from V and 2 bases from J, with 8 bases between. The CDR3 DNA sequence: TGTGCCAGTAGTATCTGGGAGACTGGAAACACCATATATTTT. Protein: CASSIWETGNTIYF.

This clonotype was found a few times. This chain connects TRBV5-1 to TRBJ1-1; 9 bases match TRBD1. The junction had 11 bases not matched to a gene; V was cut back by 4 bases and J by 1 base. Germline V CDR1 and CDR2: SGHRS, YFSETQ. This CDR3 contains 17 residues. CDR3 amino acids: CASSLLTPGQGNTEAFF. The CDR3 DNA sequence: TGCGCCAGCAGCCTTTTAACTCCGGGACAGGGGAACACTGAAGCTTTCTTT.

The chain recombines TRBV9 with TRBJ2-7; D possibly matches TRBD1 or TRBD2 (5 bases each). The CDR3 totals 14 residues. V gave up 1 base and J gave up 2 bases, with 10 bases separating them. Germline CDR1 is SGDLS and CDR2 is YYNGEE. The CDR3 sequence: CASSVMGRPYEQYF. The CDR3 DNA follows: TGTGCCAGCAGCGTAATGGGACGGCCCTACGAGCAGTACTTC.

This clonotype appeared many times. The chain employs TRBV7-2 and TRBJ1-5; D perhaps matches TRBD1 (6 bases). CDR1 and CDR2 from the germline V gene are SGHTA and FQGNSA. There are 15 residues in the CDR3. V lost 1 base and J 3 bases, leaving 10 bases between the germline ends. The CDR3, as DNA: TGTGCCAGCAGCTTAGGGTGGACAGACAATCAGCCCCAGCATTTT. This translates into CASSLGWTDNQPQHF.

The chain joins TRBV7-2 to TRBJ2-7; D uncertain. Trimming cost V 3 bases and J 0 bases, with 6 bases left between them. There are 13 residues in the CDR3. Germline V gene lookup returns CDR1 SGHTA and CDR2 FQGNSA. The CDR3 loop is CASSLESSYEQYF. The CDR3 DNA reads as TGTGCCAGCAGCTTGGAGAGCTCCTACGAGCAGTACTTC.

Only a few counts were recorded for this clonotype. The chain couples TRBV12-5 to TRBJ1-1; D possibly corresponds to TRBD1 (5 bases). The CDR3 has 11 residues. Germline CDR1 is LGHNT and CDR2 is FRNRAP. Trimming stripped 5 bases from V and 5 bases from J, with 6 bases between. The CDR3 here is CASGPGTEAFF. The DNA of the CDR3 is TGTGCTAGTGGTCCAGGGACTGAAGCTTTCTTT.

This clonotype was counted only a few times. The V and J genes are TRBV7-9 and TRBJ2-4; 7 bases are shared with TRBD1. The length of the CDR3 is 15 residues. From germline, CDR1 is SEHNR and CDR2 FQNEAQ (reference sequence). J gave up 6 bases and V 1 base, and 6 bases lay outside the gene matches. CDR3 in amino acids: CASSLVSRQGNIQYF. The CDR3 bases are TGTGCCAGCAGCTTAGTAAGTCGACAGGGAAACATTCAGTACTTC. Supplemented by reference TRBV7-9 and TRBJ2-4, the full variable domain reads DTGVSQNPRHKITKRGQNVTFRCDPISEHNRLYWYRQTLGQGPEFLTYFQNEAQLEKSRLLSDRFSAERPKGSFSTLEIQRTEQGDSAMYLCASSLVSRQGNIQYFGAGTRLSVL.

The CDR3: CASSPRYTATEAFF. The CDR3 bases are TGTGCCAGTAGTCCCCGCTATACGGCCACTGAAGCTTTCTTT. V usage is TRBV19 and J usage is TRBJ1-1; no reliable D call. Trimming took 5 bases from V and 4 from J, leaving 14 bases between them. Germline CDR1 reads LNHDA; CDR2 reads SQIVND (reference sequence). The CDR3 has 14 residues.

The chain joins TRBV7-2 to TRBJ1-2; D unresolved. Germline V lookup: CDR1 SGHTA, CDR2 FQGNSA. The V end lost 4 bases, the J end lost 3 bases, and 12 bases lay between the germline ends. This CDR3 has 14 residues. The CDR3 coding sequence is TGTGCCAGCAGCTCCTTTCAGGACTACTATGGCTACACCTTC. Its protein product is CASSSFQDYYGYTF.

This clonotype was counted at least ten times. This chain joins TRBV7-8 and TRBJ2-2; either TRBD1 or TRBD2 may fit D (6 bases each). V gave up 1 base and J gave up 5 bases, with 14 bases separating them. The germline V gene encodes CDR1 SGHVS and CDR2 FQNEAQ. CDR3 size: 16 residues. In DNA, the CDR3 is TGTGCCAGCAGCTTAGTGTGGCAGGGGAGGACCGGGGAGCTGTTTTTT. Translated, it gives CASSLVWQGRTGELFF.

This clonotype was counted between two and nine times. The V and J genes are TRBV7-6 and TRBJ1-1; TRBD1 might be the D (5 bases). The CDR3 extends over 14 amino acids. Germline CDR1 reads SGHVS; CDR2 reads FNYEAQ. Trimming took off 1 base at V and 4 bases at J, with 10 bases between the two ends. The DNA of the CDR3 is TGTGCCAGCAGCTTAGGAGGGGCGGCCACTGAAGCTTTCTTT. Translated: CASSLGGAATEAFF.

This clonotype was seen a handful of times. The CDR3 DNA follows: TGTGCCAGCAGTTTAGGGACAGGGGTGGGTCCCCTCCACTTT. Protein: CASSLGTGVGPLHF. The rearrangement uses TRBV27 and TRBJ1-6, with TRBD1 identical over 10 bases. This CDR3 contains 14 residues. Per germline, CDR1 MNHEY and CDR2 SMNVEV (reference sequence). The V and J ends lost 2 bases and 13 bases, in that order; junction bases with no gene match: 5.

The V gene is TRBV18, the J gene TRBJ2-2; D ambiguous. Germline assignment: CDR1 KGHSH and CDR2 LQKENI. The CDR3 consists of 16 residues. Trimming shortened V by 2 bases and J by 0 bases, and 10 bases separated the two germline ends. The CDR3 nucleotides read TGTGCCAGCTCACCAGCCCGAAGCGCGAACACCGGGGAGCTGTTTTTT. Protein: CASSPARSANTGELFF.

There are a few counts of this clonotype. The chain couples TRBV5-6 to TRBJ2-7; TRBD2 matches 13 bases. This CDR3 comprises 15 residues. Trimming took 3 bases from V and 6 from J; bases not matched to a gene: 6. Germline values: CDR1 SGHDT, CDR2 YYEEEE. The CDR3 is CASSYWTSGSGEQYF. CDR3 bases: TGTGCCAGCAGCTACTGGACTAGCGGGAGCGGCGAGCAGTACTTC.